A selection of T cell receptor beta chains follows, all from one sample in a study of OX40 agonist ivuxolimab in advanced cancers. Profiling relied on immunoSEQ multiplex PCR, and the TCRdb table lists in-frame clones only, not all of them. This sample yields around 76,000 clones, of which roughly 82% are seen a single time; 1.1% belongs to the top ten. The source was CD4+ or CD8+ T cells sorted from blood, collected in a trial of the OX40 agonist ivuxolimab. The source of these receptors is an adult with an advanced solid tumor such as melanoma, head and neck, liver or kidney cancer. CDR3s include the opening cysteine and the closing phenylalanine or tryptophan. The D gene is left open where the match is weak. Size is stated for part of the rows, as once, few or many counts, or as a class when the clone is expanded.

TRBV6-5	.	.	TRBJ1-1	TGTGCCAGCAGTAAACAGAGCCTGAACACTGAAGCTTTCTTT	CASSKQSLNTEAFF
TRBV19	.	few	TRBJ1-4	TGTGCCAGTAGTACAAGGACGATTGAAGTGCCGTTTTTT	CASSTRTIEVPFF
TRBV5-4	.	.	TRBJ1-2	TGTGCCAGCAGCTTGGCCCAACAGAAGAGCTATGGCTACACCTTC	CASSLAQQKSYGYTF
TRBV23-1	TRBD2	.	TRBJ2-5	TGCGCCAGCAGTCAATCCTGGGGGGGATTCCGAGAGACCCAGTACTTC	CASSQSWGGFRETQYF
TRBV5-1	TRBD1	.	TRBJ1-1	TGCGCCAGCAGCCCAGGACAGGGAATCACTGAAGCTTTCTTT	CASSPGQGITEAFF
TRBV19	TRBD1	.	TRBJ1-1	TGTGCCAGTAGTATGGGTGGGACAGGGGTAGGTGACACTGAAGCTTTCTTT	CASSMGGTGVGDTEAFF
TRBV6-5	TRBD1	.	TRBJ1-1	TGTGCCAGCAGGGGGGACAGGGAAAGGGCTTTCTTT	CASRGDRERAFF
TRBV7-2	.	.	TRBJ2-1	TGTGCCAGCAGCCTAGGAGAGGGCCACAATGAGCAGTTCTTC	CASSLGEGHNEQFF
TRBV4-1	.	once	TRBJ2-5	TGCGCCAGCAGCCCCGTGGGGGGACACCAAGAGACCCAGTACTTC	CASSPVGGHQETQYF
TRBV11-3	TRBD2	.	TRBJ2-5	TGTGCCAGCAGCTACCAAGGTAGCGGGGGTCTAGAGACCCAGTACTTC	CASSYQGSGGLETQYF
TRBV6-6	TRBD1	few	TRBJ1-2	TGTGCCAGCAGTACAGGGGCCAATGGCTACACCTTC	CASSTGANGYTF